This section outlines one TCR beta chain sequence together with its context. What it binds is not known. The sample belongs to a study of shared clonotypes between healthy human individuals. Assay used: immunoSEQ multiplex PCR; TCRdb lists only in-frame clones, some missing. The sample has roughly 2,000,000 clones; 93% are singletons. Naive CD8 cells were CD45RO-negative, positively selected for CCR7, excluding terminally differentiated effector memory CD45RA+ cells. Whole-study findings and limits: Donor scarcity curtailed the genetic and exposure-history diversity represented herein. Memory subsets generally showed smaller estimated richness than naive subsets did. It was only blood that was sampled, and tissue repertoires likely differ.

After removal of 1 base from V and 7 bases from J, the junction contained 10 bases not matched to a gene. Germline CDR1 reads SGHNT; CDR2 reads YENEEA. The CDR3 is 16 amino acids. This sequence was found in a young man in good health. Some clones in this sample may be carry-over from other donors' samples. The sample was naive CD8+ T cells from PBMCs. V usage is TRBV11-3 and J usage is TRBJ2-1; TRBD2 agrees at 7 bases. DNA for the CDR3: TGTGCCAGCAGCTTAGTCTCGGCGGGAGAGGAGAATGAGCAGTTCTTC. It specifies CASSLVSAGEENEQFF.